This TCR beta chain derives from a study of CD8+ T cells in alopecia areata. Regarding the study as a whole: Among the top 100, expanded CD8+ clones, as well as scalp clonality, were significantly decreased by tofacitinib.

Sequencing used cDNA as its template, made by extracting RNA and reverse transcribing it. Clones were sequenced by immunoSEQ multiplex PCR, and TCRdb holds only the in-frame ones, with some missing. The sample has approximately 150,000 clones; roughly 50% are singletons. Treatment: oral pan-JAK inhibitor, 5-10 mg twice daily. CDR3 length: 12 residues. Trimming shortened V by 10 bases and J by 4 bases, and 14 bases separated the two germline ends. Germline CDR1 and CDR2: MDHEN and SYDVKM. A word on this clone: As yet, its antigen is unknown.

The sequence was collected from a human donor with alopecia areata. The J gene is TRBJ2-7, the V gene TRBV28; D perhaps matches TRBD2 (6 bases). The sample here was CD4+ T cells sorted from blood, taken at approximately week 56, from a patient treated with tofacitinib. The CDR3 here is CATQIAGYEQYF. The CDR3 DNA is TGTGCCACCCAGATCGCGGGGTACGAGCAGTACTTC.